These 15 T cell receptor beta chains share one sample of origin, sequenced in a study of blood T cell repertoires in COVID-19. TCRdb's table, derived via immunoSEQ multiplex PCR, lists solely in-frame clones and lacks some. Altogether 200,000 to 250,000 clones are present, roughly 87% being singletons, with the ten largest covering about a tenth. The material sequenced was PBMCs or T cells enriched from blood (not recorded which). The receptors were gathered from a man aged 25 to 45 who had recovered from COVID-19.

This clone has more than one count but fewer than ten. The junction departs from the called germline gene at one end, perhaps through a read error. The chain links TRBV5-1 to TRBJ2-1; 8 bases are shared with TRBD2. The CDR3 spans 12 residues. Per germline, CDR1 SGHRS and CDR2 YFSETQ. In nucleotides, the CDR3 is TGCGCCAGCAGCTTGCAAACGGGAGGGATGGTCTTC. Amino acid sequence: CASSLQTGGMVF.

The chain is built from TRBV4-2 and TRBJ2-1, with D perhaps matching TRBD2 (6 bases). This CDR3 is built from 15 residues. The ends were cut back, 1 base at V and 10 bases at J, with 17 bases in the middle. Germline CDR1 and CDR2: LGHNA and YNFKEQ. The CDR3: CASSQGEASDAEQFF. CDR3 coding DNA: TGTGCCAGCAGCCAAGGAGAAGCTAGCGACGCAGAGCAGTTCTTC.

The chain carries TRBV5-1 and TRBJ2-7; perhaps TRBD2 as D (5 bases). V was shortened by 1 base and J by 1 base, with 9 bases between the two germline ends. CDR3 length: 14 residues. In germline, CDR1 is SGHRS, CDR2 YFSETQ. Written as DNA, the CDR3 is TGCGCCAGCAGCTTGATGGACTGGTCCTACGAGCAGTACTTC. This encodes CASSLMDWSYEQYF.

The chain links TRBV3-1 (or the pseudogene TRBV3-2) to TRBJ1-4, with TRBD1 identical over 7 bases. Per the germline V gene, CDR1 is LGHDT and CDR2 is YNNKEL (reference sequence). V was clipped by 4 bases and J by 7 bases; unmatched bases: 6. CDR3 length equals 14 residues. The CDR3 sequence is CASSRDRPFEKLFF. As DNA, the CDR3 is TGTGCCAGCAGCCGGGACAGACCTTTTGAAAAACTGTTTTTT.

The chain couples TRBV5-8 to TRBJ2-5, with a tentative D call TRBD1 (7 bases). V was pared by 1 base and J by 2 bases, with 12 bases between. There are 15 residues in the CDR3. Germline loops: CDR1 SGHTS, CDR2 YDEGEE. The DNA for the CDR3 is TGTGCCAGCAGCTTGCAGGGGGGAAGGCAAGAGACCCAGTACTTC. It codes for CASSLQGGRQETQYF.

The chain carries TRBV5-1 and TRBJ2-1; D perhaps matches TRBD1 (8 bases). The CDR3 runs 17 residues. The V gene's germline CDR1 is SGHRS and CDR2 YFSETQ. Trimming took off 4 bases at V and 6 bases at J, with 23 bases between the two ends. CDR3 nucleotides: TGCGCCAGCAGCCCGGGGGGTACGGGACAGGAACGCAATGAGCAGTTCTTC. It encodes CASSPGGTGQERNEQFF.

V gene TRBV11-3 combines with J gene TRBJ2-7, with 8 positions matching TRBD1. The germline V gene has CDR1 SGHNT and CDR2 YENEEA. CDR3 length: 15 residues. V trimming: 5 bases; J trimming: 4 bases; junction bases outside the gene matches: 10. CDR3 region: CASSLQTGAVYEQYF. The DNA of the CDR3 is TGTGCCAGCAGCCTCCAGACAGGGGCTGTTTACGAGCAGTACTTC.

The genes are TRBV28 and TRBJ2-1; D is possibly TRBD1 (5 bases). Trimming took 1 base from V and 0 from J, leaving 16 bases between them. CDR1 and CDR2 (germline): MDHEN, SYDVKM. The CDR3 covers 18 residues. CDR3 protein: CASSLLGADSSSYNEQFF. CDR3 in DNA: TGTGCCAGCAGTTTATTAGGCGCCGACAGCAGCTCCTACAATGAGCAGTTCTTC.

V is TRBV4-1 and J is TRBJ2-7, with 9 bases that match TRBD1. In germline, CDR1 is MGHRA, CDR2 YSYEKL. The CDR3 consists of 15 residues. The trim removed 3 bases at V and 3 bases at J, leaving 6 bases unmatched. The CDR3 loop reads CASSQVQGAFYEQYF. As DNA, the CDR3 is TGCGCCAGCAGCCAGGTACAGGGGGCATTCTACGAGCAGTACTTC.

The chain joins TRBV7-8 to TRBJ1-6; no firm D call. Germline values: CDR1 SGHVS, CDR2 FQNEAQ. The CDR3 has 16 residues. The germline V and J ends were trimmed by 1 base and 7 bases, with 14 bases remaining between them. CDR3: CASSLVPGGLNSPLHF. The CDR3 DNA is TGTGCCAGCAGCTTAGTGCCCGGCGGTTTGAATTCACCCCTCCACTTT. Variable domain in full (rest from reference TRBV7-8 and TRBJ1-6): GAGVSQSPRYKVAKRGQDVALRCDPISGHVSLFWYQQALGQGPEFLTYFQNEAQLDKSGLPSDRFFAERPEGSVSTLKIQRTQQEDSAVYLCASSLVPGGLNSPLHFGNGTRLTVT.

The V gene is TRBV2, the J gene TRBJ2-2; 8 bases map to TRBD1. With V trimmed by 8 bases and J by 6 bases, 5 bases remained unmatched. CDR1 is SNHLY and CDR2 is FYNNEI in the germline V gene. This CDR3 contains 13 residues. As DNA, the CDR3 is TGTGCCAGCGGACAGGGTGTCGCCGGGGAGCTGTTTTTT. Translated: CASGQGVAGELFF.

This chain connects TRBV28 to TRBJ2-2; D is perhaps TRBD1 (5 bases). The CDR3 runs to 15 residues. The germline V gene encodes CDR1 MDHEN and CDR2 SYDVKM. V was trimmed by 6 bases and J by 1 base, leaving 12 bases between them. CDR3 DNA sequence: TGTGCCAGCAGACTACAGGCTCTGAACACCGGGGAGCTGTTTTTT. Its translation is CASRLQALNTGELFF. The variable domain in full, completed from reference TRBV28 and TRBJ2-2, reads DVKVTQSSRYLVKRTGEKVFLECVQDMDHENMFWYRQDPGLGLRLIYFSYDVKMKEKGDIPEGYSVSREKKERFSLILESASTNQTSMYLCASRLQALNTGELFFGEGSRLTVL.

The rearrangement joins TRBV19 to TRBJ2-7; D unresolved. Looked up from germline, CDR1 is LNHDA and CDR2 is SQIVND (reference sequence). This CDR3 contains 14 residues. Between the trimmed V and J ends, which lost 4 bases and 2 bases, there was a span of 12 bases. The CDR3 sequence is CASSTTEPTYEQYF. DNA for the CDR3: TGTGCCAGTAGTACGACGGAGCCTACCTACGAGCAGTACTTC.

The gene calls are TRBV18 and TRBJ2-7; D remains ambiguous. V lost 5 bases and J 0 bases, leaving 14 bases between the germline ends. Germline V gene lookup returns CDR1 KGHSH and CDR2 LQKENI. CDR3 length: 15 amino acids. As DNA, the CDR3 is TGTGCCAGCTCATCTTCGACAATTAGCTCCTACGAGCAGTACTTC. It specifies CASSSSTISSYEQYF.

The chain employs TRBV7-9 and TRBJ1-2; D may be TRBD1 (6 bases). Trimming removed 7 bases from V and 7 bases from J, with 13 bases in between. The CDR3 spans 12 residues. Germline V gene lookup returns CDR1 SEHNR and CDR2 FQNEAQ (reference sequence). The CDR3 DNA is TGTGCCAGCAACCCCCAGGGGCCTGGCTACACCTTC. Translated, it gives CASNPQGPGYTF. Variable domain in full (rest from reference TRBV7-9 and TRBJ1-2): DTGVSQNPRHKITKRGQNVTFRCDPISEHNRLYWYRQTLGQGPEFLTYFQNEAQLEKSRLLSDRFSAERPKGSFSTLEIQRTEQGDSAMYLCASNPQGPGYTFGSGTRLTVV.